The clone carrying this TCR beta chain was found a few times. The antigen remains undetermined. The sample is drawn from a study of cytomegalovirus exposure and HLA in healthy donors. Overall study context: The same platform used for the approximately 700 first-cohort repertoires was also used for the approximately 120 validation repertoires, as a later analysis reported. Study results and limitations: The tendency of first-cohort TCR clusters to co-occur in the 120 validation repertoires was identified by a subsequent analysis.

Profiling relied on immunoSEQ multiplex PCR, and the TCRdb table lists in-frame clones only, not all of them. The sample shows about 150,000 clones, 75% to 90% of them seen only once. The V end was cut by 4 bases, the J end by 0 bases, with 8 bases between. CDR3 length equals 14 residues. Germline V lookup: CDR1 SGHAT, CDR2 FQNNGV. This TCR was sampled from a man between 18 and 29 years old in good health and CMV-seropositive. The specimen sequenced was PBMCs. This chain links TRBV11-2 with TRBJ2-3; no clear D gene. The CDR3 sequence is CASSSLGSTDTQYF. The CDR3 coding sequence is TGTGCCAGCAGCTCCCTCGGGAGCACAGATACGCAGTATTTT.